This is a list of T cell receptor beta chains from one sample in a study of beta chain features in type 1 diabetes. Produced via immunoSEQ multiplex PCR; TCRdb's table is partial and in-frame only. The table records approximately 160,000 clones, around a tenth of them present only once. Sequenced material: central memory CD4+ T cells from blood. These receptor sequences come from a man aged 25-45 years with type 1 diabetes. Each CDR3 is given with its conserved first and last residue. D genes are given only for firm matches. The size of a clone is reported for some rows only, either as once, few or many, or as a class for expanded clones.

clone size,V gene,J gene,D gene,CDR3 protein,CDR3 DNA
.,TRBV4-2,TRBJ2-3,TRBD2,CASSQTGGYTQYF,TGTGCCAGCAGCCAAACGGGAGGGTATACGCAGTATTTT
few,TRBV6-5,TRBJ1-2,.,CASSQSDSYGYTF,TGTGCCAGCAGCCAAAGCGATAGCTATGGCTACACCTTC
.,TRBV7-3,TRBJ2-1,.,CASSNQGFQSYNEQFF,TGTGCCAGCAGCAACCAGGGGTTTCAGTCCTACAATGAGCAGTTCTTC
few,TRBV13,TRBJ2-5,.,CASSPPGLALETQYF,TGTGCCAGCAGCCCCCCCGGGCTAGCTTTGGAGACCCAGTACTTC
few,TRBV11-2,TRBJ2-1,.,CASSPQEDRQFF,TGTGCCAGCAGCCCGCAGGAGGACAGGCAGTTCTTC
few,TRBV25-1,TRBJ1-4,TRBD1,CASSEYRTGGNEKLFF,TGTGCCAGCAGTGAATATCGCACAGGGGGGAATGAAAAACTGTTTTTT
.,TRBV28,TRBJ2-6,.,CASSFQAYSGANVLTF,TGTGCCAGCAGTTTTCAGGCGTACTCTGGGGCCAACGTCCTGACTTTC
.,TRBV9,TRBJ2-1,TRBD2,CASSVGVAGASYNEQFF,TGTGCCAGCAGCGTAGGAGTAGCGGGAGCATCCTACAATGAGCAGTTCTTC
.,TRBV15,TRBJ2-3,.,CATSRDSSTDTQYF,TGTGCCACCAGCAGAGACAGTAGCACAGATACGCAGTATTTT
few,TRBV6-6,TRBJ2-7,TRBD2,CASTATSGNREQYF,TGTGCCAGCACCGCTACTAGCGGGAATCGCGAGCAGTACTTC
few,TRBV7-3,TRBJ2-7,TRBD2,CASSLELAGEQYF,TGTGCCAGCAGCTTAGAACTAGCGGGGGAGCAGTACTTC
many,TRBV9,TRBJ1-1,.,CASSELPTMNTEAFF,TGTGCCAGCAGTGAGCTTCCGACTATGAACACTGAAGCTTTCTTT
few,TRBV19,TRBJ2-3,.,CASKAEGFTDTQYF,TGTGCCAGTAAAGCGGAGGGATTCACAGATACGCAGTATTTT
few,TRBV4-2,TRBJ1-5,TRBD1,CASSQQTGKGQPQHF,TGTGCCAGCAGCCAACAGACAGGGAAGGGCCAGCCCCAGCATTTT
.,TRBV5-1,TRBJ2-7,TRBD2,CASSLTSGSFDEQYF,TGCGCCAGCAGCCTAACTAGCGGGAGTTTCGACGAGCAGTACTTC
.,TRBV27,TRBJ1-3,.,CASSFPDRNSGNTIYF,TGTGCCAGCAGTTTCCCCGACAGAAACTCTGGAAACACCATATATTTT
few,TRBV7-9,TRBJ1-4,.,CASSLDREKLFF,TGTGCCAGCAGCTTAGACCGGGAGAAACTGTTTTTT
.,TRBV7-9,TRBJ1-4,.,CASRNRLGEKLFF,TGTGCCAGCAGAAACAGGCTCGGTGAAAAACTGTTTTTT
.,TRBV4-2,TRBJ1-1,.,CASSQDIRRLNTEAFF,TGTGCCAGCAGCCAAGATATAAGGCGGCTGAACACTGAAGCTTTCTTT
few,TRBV2,TRBJ2-1,.,CASRLIGNEQFF,TGTGCCAGCCGTTTAATCGGGAATGAGCAGTTCTTC
many,TRBV18,TRBJ1-1,TRBD1,CASSPRDRVTEAFF,TGTGCCAGCTCACCTAGGGACAGGGTAACTGAAGCTTTCTTT
.,TRBV7-8,TRBJ2-2,.,CASSGRGVATGELFF,TGTGCCAGCAGCGGGCGGGGAGTAGCCACCGGGGAGCTGTTTTTT
.,TRBV7-2,TRBJ2-1,.,CASSLGRGLEQFF,TGTGCCAGCAGCTTAGGACGGGGTTTGGAGCAGTTCTTC
few,TRBV19,TRBJ2-7,TRBD1,CASSIQDRGRHEQYF,TGTGCCAGTAGTATCCAGGACAGGGGAAGGCACGAGCAGTACTTC
.,TRBV7-9,TRBJ2-7,TRBD1,CASSVGTGSRREQYF,TGTGCCAGCAGCGTGGGGACAGGGAGTCGACGCGAGCAGTACTTC
.,TRBV9,TRBJ2-2,TRBD2,CASSVETSGTGELFF,TGTGCCAGCAGCGTAGAAACTAGCGGCACCGGGGAGCTGTTTTTT
.,TRBV7-6,TRBJ2-3,.,CASSSTSTDTQYF,TGTGCCAGCAGCTCTACTAGCACAGATACGCAGTATTTT
few,TRBV7-8,TRBJ1-1,TRBD1,CASSPDRVTEAFF,TGTGCCAGCAGCCCGGACAGGGTCACTGAAGCTTTCTTT
few,TRBV2,TRBJ2-3,.,CASSEVGHTDTQYF,TGTGCCAGCAGTGAGGTGGGCCACACAGATACGCAGTATTTT
few,TRBV23-1,TRBJ2-3,TRBD2,CASSQSRASGLSTDTQYF,TGCGCCAGCAGTCAATCGAGGGCTAGCGGACTTAGCACAGATACGCAGTATTTT
.,TRBV11-2,TRBJ2-1,.,CASSLTATINEQFF,TGTGCCAGCAGCCTGACAGCTACAATCAATGAGCAGTTCTTC
.,TRBV5-1,TRBJ2-1,TRBD2,CASSFTSGSYNEQFF,TGCGCCAGCAGCTTCACTAGCGGCTCCTACAATGAGCAGTTCTTC
few,TRBV29-1,TRBJ2-7,.,CSASTNSNEQYF,TGCAGCGCAAGTACCAACTCGAACGAGCAGTACTTC
.,TRBV15,TRBJ2-7,.,CATSRDQGSYEQYF,TGTGCCACCAGCAGAGACCAGGGATCCTACGAGCAGTACTTC
.,TRBV7-9,TRBJ1-2,TRBD1,CASSLGLGGYYGYTF,TGTGCCAGCAGCTTAGGATTAGGGGGCTATTATGGCTACACCTTC
few,TRBV5-1,TRBJ1-5,TRBD1,CASTMDRGGGNQPQHF,TGCGCCAGCACGATGGACAGGGGAGGAGGCAATCAGCCCCAGCATTTT
few,TRBV7-3,TRBJ2-1,TRBD2,CASSPSGSSYNEQFF,TGTGCCAGCAGCCCTAGCGGGAGCTCCTACAATGAGCAGTTCTTC
.,TRBV18,TRBJ1-5,.,CASSPRTGNQPQHF,TGTGCCAGCTCACCACGCACAGGAAATCAGCCCCAGCATTTT
few,TRBV7-3,TRBJ2-3,.,CASSLNGRADTQYF,TGTGCCAGCAGCTTAAACGGGAGAGCAGATACGCAGTATTTT
.,TRBV27,TRBJ2-7,TRBD2,CASSLSRLAGEQYF,TGTGCCAGCAGTTTATCGAGACTAGCGGGCGAGCAGTACTTC
few,TRBV14,TRBJ2-2,.,CASSPTTHTGELFF,TGTGCCAGCAGCCCGACTACACACACCGGGGAGCTGTTTTTT
few,TRBV7-9,TRBJ2-3,.,CASSRLLLGDTQYF,TGTGCCAGCAGCCGCTTATTACTAGGGGATACGCAGTATTTT
.,TRBV4-3,TRBJ2-3,.,CASSQSGDGTDTQYF,TGCGCCAGCAGCCAATCGGGAGACGGGACAGATACGCAGTATTTT
few,TRBV7-3,TRBJ1-1,TRBD1,CASSSTGEDTEAFF,TGTGCCAGCAGCTCGACAGGGGAGGACACTGAAGCTTTCTTT
.,TRBV2,TRBJ2-7,TRBD1,CASSFLGTGEVEQYF,TGTGCCAGCAGTTTTTTAGGGACAGGAGAGGTCGAGCAGTACTTC
.,TRBV19,TRBJ2-7,.,CASRGDSYEQYF,TGTGCCTCCCGCGGAGACTCCTACGAGCAGTACTTC
few,TRBV18,TRBJ1-5,.,CASSQLNSPNQPQHF,TGTGCCAGCTCACAACTGAACAGTCCCAATCAGCCCCAGCATTTT
.,TRBV5-1,TRBJ2-7,TRBD1,CASSLEQGAREQYF,TGCGCCAGCAGCTTGGAGCAGGGGGCGCGGGAGCAGTACTTC
.,TRBV5-1,TRBJ2-7,TRBD1,CASRPGQGAYEQYF,TGCGCCAGCAGACCGGGACAGGGGGCCTACGAGCAGTACTTC
few,TRBV2,TRBJ1-1,.,CASSGEIGTEAFF,TGTGCCAGCAGTGGGGAGATTGGTACTGAAGCTTTCTTT
few,TRBV18,TRBJ2-7,.,CASSPWRRDSYEQYF,TGTGCCAGCTCACCTTGGAGGCGGGACTCCTACGAGCAGTACTTC
few,TRBV19,TRBJ2-1,TRBD2,CASRLTSGSHEQFF,TGTGCCAGTAGGCTAACTAGCGGGAGTCATGAGCAGTTCTTC
.,TRBV4-3,TRBJ2-1,TRBD2,CASSQEWASGIMNEQFF,TGCGCCAGCAGCCAAGAATGGGCTAGCGGGATTATGAATGAGCAGTTCTTC
.,TRBV29-1,TRBJ1-1,.,CSIREHENTEAFF,TGCAGCATCCGGGAGCACGAGAACACTGAAGCTTTCTTT
.,TRBV7-2,TRBJ2-1,.,CASSLDGAPYNEQFF,TGTGCCAGCAGCTTAGATGGGGCGCCCTACAATGAGCAGTTCTTC